A selection of T cell receptor beta chains follows, all from one sample in a study of control samples from healthy donors and cancer patients. Sequenced by immunoSEQ multiplex PCR; TCRdb stores in-frame clones only, minus some. There are some 130,000 clones in the sample; approximately 88% occur only once, and around 3.5% lies in the top ten. The sequencing sample was made of blood. Receptor source: a man aged 35-49 years in good health. CDR3s include the opening cysteine and the closing phenylalanine or tryptophan. D genes are given only for firm matches. Part of the rows lack a size; the others show once, few, many or a class for expanded clones.

TRBD1	TRBJ2-7	medium-sized	TRBV7-3	CASSSGQGAGEQYF	TGTGCCAGCAGCTCCGGACAGGGGGCTGGAGAGCAGTACTTC
TRBD1	TRBJ2-5	-	TRBV24-1	CATSWTGEETQYF	TGTGCCACCAGTTGGACAGGGGAAGAGACCCAGTACTTC
TRBD1	TRBJ1-1	-	TRBV5-4	CASRPLGGADTEAFF	TGTGCCAGCCGCCCCCTAGGGGGCGCGGACACTGAAGCTTTCTTT
-	TRBJ2-2	few	TRBV9	CASSVGSTPITGELFF	TGTGCCAGCAGCGTAGGGAGCACTCCGATCACCGGGGAGCTGTTTTTT
TRBD1	TRBJ2-1	-	TRBV5-1	CASSLQDRGGNEQFF	TGCGCCAGCAGCTTGCAGGACAGGGGTGGAAATGAGCAGTTCTTC
TRBD1	TRBJ1-2	-	TRBV18	CASSPPGQGMGVGYTF	TGTGCCAGCTCACCACCCGGACAGGGCATGGGAGTTGGCTACACCTTC
TRBD1	TRBJ1-3	-	TRBV29-1	CSVVRSTGGEDTIYF	TGCAGCGTTGTCAGGAGCACAGGGGGCGAGGACACCATATATTTT
-	TRBJ1-2	-	TRBV20-1	CSARMGNGYTF	TGCAGTGCTAGGATGGGAAATGGCTACACCTTC
-	TRBJ2-6	-	TRBV6-6	CASFMAGSGANVLTF	TGTGCCAGCTTTATGGCGGGGTCTGGGGCCAACGTCCTGACTTTC
-	TRBJ2-6	-	TRBV6-5	CASNRFSGANVLTF	TGTGCCAGCAACCGGTTCTCTGGGGCCAACGTCCTGACTTTC
-	TRBJ1-1	-	TRBV6-5	CASTKGGVDTEAFF	TGTGCCAGCACGAAAGGAGGGGTGGACACTGAAGCTTTCTTT
TRBD1	TRBJ1-1	-	TRBV30	CAWGGQSITEAFF	TGTGCCTGGGGGGGACAGAGCATTACTGAAGCTTTCTTT
-	TRBJ2-1	-	TRBV15	CATSRDAREVNEQFF	TGTGCCACCAGCAGAGACGCCAGGGAGGTGAATGAGCAGTTCTTC
TRBD1	TRBJ1-6	few	TRBV10-3	CAISEKGQGISPLHF	TGTGCCATCAGTGAAAAGGGACAGGGCATTTCACCCCTCCACTTT
-	TRBJ1-4	-	TRBV29-1	CSVSPGRAEKLFF	TGCAGCGTTTCTCCAGGGAGGGCTGAAAAACTGTTTTTT
TRBD2	TRBJ2-6	-	TRBV5-1	CASSYSGEGANVLTF	TGCGCCAGCAGCTATAGCGGGGAAGGGGCCAACGTCCTGACTTTC
TRBD1	TRBJ2-1	-	TRBV7-2	CASSLRDRSGGEQFF	TGTGCCAGCAGCCTCCGGGACAGGAGTGGTGGTGAGCAGTTCTTC
TRBD2	TRBJ2-5	-	TRBV5-1	CASSLVVAGGRETQYF	TGCGCCAGCAGCTTGGTGGTGGCGGGGGGGCGAGAGACCCAGTACTTC
-	TRBJ2-6	-	TRBV24-1	CATSGMSGANVLTF	TGTGCCACCAGTGGGATGTCTGGGGCCAACGTCCTGACTTTC
-	TRBJ2-6	once	TRBV9	CASSVEVTAASGANVLTF	TGTGCCAGCAGCGTAGAAGTGACAGCAGCCTCTGGGGCCAACGTCCTGACTTTC
TRBD1	TRBJ1-1	-	TRBV20-1	CSAYRGAEAFF	TGCAGTGCGTACAGGGGCGCTGAAGCTTTCTTT
-	TRBJ2-2	-	TRBV24-1	CATSLGQSLNTGELFF	TGTGCCACAAGCCTTGGACAATCTTTGAACACCGGGGAGCTGTTTTTT
-	TRBJ2-5	-	TRBV7-9	CASSLGGLQLGETQYF	TGTGCCAGCAGCTTAGGTGGGCTACAACTGGGCGAGACCCAGTACTTC
TRBD1	TRBJ2-7	-	TRBV6-1	CASSERISKPGQVSYEQYF	TGTGCCAGCAGTGAAAGGATTTCGAAGCCGGGACAGGTCTCCTACGAGCAGTACTTC
TRBD1	TRBJ2-1	-	TRBV5-1	CASSLGGQGMYEQFF	TGCGCCAGCAGCTTGGGGGGACAGGGAATGTATGAGCAGTTCTTC
-	TRBJ1-1	-	TRBV24-1	CATSSSGWTEAFF	TGTGCCACCAGTTCCTCCGGATGGACTGAAGCTTTCTTT
-	TRBJ1-1	few	TRBV11-3	CASSLTLWDGRRDEAFF	TGTGCCAGCAGCTTAACGTTATGGGACGGGCGGAGAGATGAAGCTTTCTTT
-	TRBJ2-7	-	TRBV12-3/TRBV12-4	CASRGSAYEQYF	TGTGCCAGCAGAGGGTCTGCCTACGAGCAGTACTTC
-	TRBJ2-4	-	TRBV24-1	CAPMLAGHTAKNIQYF	TGTGCCCCCATGTTAGCCGGTCACACAGCCAAAAACATTCAGTACTTC
-	TRBJ2-2	-	TRBV19	CASSKVGQPNTGELFF	TGTGCCAGTAGTAAAGTAGGGCAGCCGAACACCGGGGAGCTGTTTTTT
-	TRBJ2-1	few	TRBV2	CASKMDRNNEQFF	TGTGCCAGCAAGATGGACAGAAACAATGAGCAGTTCTTC
-	TRBJ1-1	-	TRBV11-2	CASSLAHLQGTEAFF	TGTGCCAGCAGCTTAGCCCACTTACAGGGAACTGAAGCTTTCTTT
-	TRBJ1-1	-	TRBV6-5	CASSYSWATEAFF	TGTGCCAGCAGTTACTCCTGGGCTACTGAAGCTTTCTTT
-	TRBJ1-1	-	TRBV19	CASSIPGHMNTEAFF	TGTGCCAGTAGTATTCCGGGACATATGAACACTGAAGCTTTCTTT
-	TRBJ1-3	-	TRBV2	CASSVTGNLGNTIYF	TGTGCCAGCAGTGTTACAGGAAACCTTGGAAACACCATATATTTT
-	TRBJ2-7	-	TRBV6-5	CASFSGYEQYF	TGTGCCAGCTTTTCGGGTTACGAGCAGTACTTC
TRBD1	TRBJ2-3	-	TRBV27	CASSLGQGLTDTQYF	TGTGCCAGCAGCCTCGGACAGGGATTAACAGATACGCAGTATTTT
-	TRBJ2-2	many	TRBV4-3	CASSQETETTGELFF	TGCGCCAGCAGCCAAGAGACAGAAACCACCGGGGAGCTGTTTTTT
TRBD2	TRBJ2-7	-	TRBV5-1	CASNAGLAGGGEQYF	TGCGCCAGCAACGCCGGACTAGCGGGGGGAGGTGAGCAGTACTTC
-	TRBJ2-1	few	TRBV11-1	CASSLASEGGEQFF	TGTGCCAGCAGCTTAGCCTCCGAGGGGGGTGAGCAGTTCTTC
-	TRBJ2-2	-	TRBV5-1	CASSLSWAGTGELFF	TGCGCCAGCAGCTTGAGTTGGGCTGGCACCGGGGAGCTGTTTTTT
TRBD1	TRBJ2-2	-	TRBV30	CASYSQGAPSGELFF	TGTGCCTCATATTCACAGGGGGCGCCGTCCGGGGAGCTGTTTTTT
-	TRBJ1-1	-	TRBV2	CASSATGPLREAFF	TGTGCCAGCAGCGCGACAGGCCCCTTGCGTGAAGCTTTCTTT
-	TRBJ1-5	-	TRBV10-2	CASTRDSNQPQHF	TGCGCCAGCACCAGGGATAGCAATCAGCCCCAGCATTTT
TRBD2	TRBJ2-3	-	TRBV27	CASSLSLRGGRDTQYF	TGTGCCAGCAGTTTATCGCTGCGGGGGGGACGAGATACGCAGTATTTT
-	TRBJ1-1	-	TRBV15	CATSSKRNTEAFF	TGTGCCACCAGTTCGAAGAGAAACACTGAAGCTTTCTTT
-	TRBJ2-3	-	TRBV3-1/TRBV3-2	CASSQGRDTQYF	TGTGCCAGCAGCCAAGGAAGAGATACGCAGTATTTT
-	TRBJ1-3	-	TRBV20-1	CSASLGRDSGNTIYF	TGCAGTGCTAGTCTGGGCCGCGACTCTGGAAACACCATATATTTT
-	TRBJ2-2	-	TRBV3-1/TRBV3-2	CASSQFRSTGELFF	TGTGCCAGCAGCCAATTTAGGAGCACCGGGGAGCTGTTTTTT
-	TRBJ2-2	-	TRBV20-1	CSASSWERNTGELFF	TGCAGTGCTAGTAGTTGGGAGAGGAACACCGGGGAGCTGTTTTTT
-	TRBJ2-3	-	TRBV3-1/TRBV3-2	CASSQGRGTGRTDTQYF	TGTGCCAGCAGCCAAGGGAGAGGGACTGGGCGCACAGATACGCAGTATTTT
TRBD1	TRBJ1-3	-	TRBV15	CATSRGQGSGNTIYF	TGTGCCACCAGCAGGGGACAGGGCTCTGGAAACACCATATATTTT
-	TRBJ1-1	-	TRBV18	CASSPLHTEAFF	TGTGCCAGCTCACCACTTCACACTGAAGCTTTCTTT
-	TRBJ1-1	-	TRBV10-2	CASRDKGVVSEAFF	TGCGCCAGCAGGGATAAGGGGGTAGTTAGTGAAGCTTTCTTT
TRBD1	TRBJ1-3	-	TRBV3-1/TRBV3-2	CASSQADRGAGNTIYF	TGTGCCAGCAGCCAAGCCGACAGGGGGGCTGGAAACACCATATATTTT